These 10 T cell receptor beta chains came from one sample sequenced in a study of blood T cell repertoires in COVID-19. Data came from immunoSEQ multiplex PCR; TCRdb stores just in-frame clones and leaves some out. The data hold roughly 230,000 clones, with about four fifths observed a single time. The material sequenced was peripheral blood. The receptors stem from a man aged 40-49 years with active or convalescent COVID-19.

This chain connects TRBV19 to TRBJ1-3; the match to TRBD1 covers 8 bases. CDR3 length equals 15 residues. Germline CDR1 LNHDA, CDR2 SQIVND (reference sequence). After removal of 5 bases from V and 9 bases from J, the junction contained 12 bases not matched to a gene. The CDR3 sequence: CASSARDRPWVTIYF. The CDR3 bases are TGTGCCAGTAGTGCAAGGGACAGGCCTTGGGTCACCATATATTTT.

The chain couples TRBV5-1 to TRBJ2-7, with 12 bases identical to TRBD2. Trimming at V came to 4 bases and at J to 5 bases, leaving 7 bases not matched to a gene. There are 15 residues in the CDR3. Germline V CDR1 and CDR2: SGHRS, YFSETQ. CDR3 loop: CASSTLAGGQDEQYF. In nucleotides, the CDR3 is TGCGCCAGCAGCACGCTAGCGGGGGGGCAGGACGAGCAGTACTTC.

This clone was picked up one time. This chain joins TRBV7-2 and TRBJ2-5; possible D gene TRBD1, 5 bases. CDR1 and CDR2 (germline): SGHTA, FQGNSA. Trimming removed 1 base at V and 2 bases at J, with 11 bases between. The CDR3 length is 15 residues. The CDR3 DNA is TGTGCCAGCAGCTTAGAGCTGGGGCGGCAAGAGACCCAGTACTTC. This gives the protein CASSLELGRQETQYF.

The V gene is TRBV11-3, the J gene TRBJ2-5; TRBD1 agrees at 7 bases. Per the germline V gene, CDR1 is SGHNT and CDR2 is YENEEA. Trimming at V came to 1 base and at J to 2 bases, leaving 7 bases not matched to a gene. The CDR3 is 16 amino acids. CDR3 coding DNA: TGTGCCAGCAGCTTAGGAGGGGGCGTCGGGCAAGAGACCCAGTACTTC. It specifies CASSLGGGVGQETQYF.

The chain employs TRBV19 and TRBJ1-1; TRBD1 matches 9 bases. The CDR3 length is 14 residues. Trimming at V came to 5 bases and at J to 5 bases, leaving 6 bases not matched to a gene. Germline V lookup: CDR1 LNHDA, CDR2 SQIVND (reference sequence). The chain's CDR3 is CASSVQGASTEAFF. The DNA of the CDR3 is TGTGCCAGTAGTGTACAGGGGGCGTCGACTGAAGCTTTCTTT.

The gene calls are TRBV7-3 and TRBJ1-1; D gene ambiguous. V gave up 4 bases and J gave up 1 base, with 7 bases separating them. This CDR3 comprises 13 residues. Germline assignment: CDR1 SGHTA and CDR2 FQGTGA. In DNA form, the CDR3 reads TGTGCCAGCAGCTCCAGCGCGAACACTGAAGCTTTCTTT. Residues: CASSSSANTEAFF. Filled out from reference TRBV7-3 and TRBJ1-1, the complete variable domain reads GAGVSQTPSNKVTEKGKYVELRCDPISGHTALYWYRQSLGQGPEFLIYFQGTGAADDSGLPNDRFFAVRPEGSVSTLKIQRTERGDSAVYLCASSSSANTEAFFGQGTRLTVV.

V usage is TRBV5-1 and J usage is TRBJ1-4; TRBD1 is a possible D gene (6 bases). The V gene lost 4 bases and the J gene lost 4 bases, with 14 bases spanning the gap. CDR1 SGHRS and CDR2 YFSETQ come from the germline V gene. This CDR3 contains 15 residues. The CDR3 spells CASSPTGFVNEKLFF. The CDR3 DNA sequence: TGCGCCAGCAGCCCTACAGGGTTCGTTAATGAAAAACTGTTTTTT.

This rearrangement joins TRBV7-9 to TRBJ2-3, with 11 bases that match TRBD2. The length of the CDR3 is 15 residues. J was trimmed by 4 bases and V by 7 bases; bases with no gene match: 7. CDR1 SEHNR and CDR2 FQNEAQ come from the germline V gene (reference sequence). Written as DNA, the CDR3 is TGTGCCAGCATGTATAGCGGGGGGGCCCCAGATACGCAGTATTTT. Amino acids: CASMYSGGAPDTQYF.

In its sample, this clone was seen once. The chain links TRBV7-2 to TRBJ1-5; perhaps TRBD1 as D (5 bases). The germline V gene has CDR1 SGHTA and CDR2 FQGNSA. The CDR3 runs 16 residues. V was cut by 3 bases and J by 6 bases, with 18 bases left in between. The CDR3 reads CASSLGGSLESQPQHF. CDR3 bases: TGTGCCAGCAGCTTGGGGGGTTCCCTCGAGAGTCAGCCCCAGCATTTT.

The gene calls are TRBV24-1 and TRBJ1-5, with 7 bases that match TRBD1. The CDR3 consists of 18 residues. Germline lookup yields CDR1 KGHDR and CDR2 SFDVKD. Trimming at V came to 2 bases and at J to 1 base, leaving 10 bases not matched to a gene. The CDR3 is CATSDSGGRGKSNQPQHF. CDR3 in DNA: TGTGCCACCAGTGATTCGGGCGGCAGGGGGAAGAGCAATCAGCCCCAGCATTTT.